A single sample gave rise to the 10 T cell receptor beta chains below, sequenced in a study of blood T cells in healthy people across ages (dated by TCRdb to the mid-2010s). Receptors were amplified or captured by 5' RACE. Sequencer: Illumina HiSeq 2500. A second PCR of about 6 to 11 cycles was performed with a sample-barcoded 5' primer and a J-beta primer mix. TCRdb redid the processing of the public reads, applying fastp at Q25 and MiXCR, and retained in-frame beta chains. Every distinct CDR3 protein forms one entry, paired with its most common genes and DNA. The sample table lists 850,000 or so distinct CDR3 sequences, about 30% of them with a count of one. The top ten constitute 17% of the sample. The specimen sequenced was blood. The receptor source for this set is an elderly woman in good health.

This clonotype was seen ten or more times. This chain links TRBV7-2 with TRBJ1-1; TRBD1 might be the D (5 bases). V gave up 1 base and J gave up 6 bases, with 12 bases separating them. There are 14 residues in the CDR3. Per germline, CDR1 SGHTA and CDR2 FQGNSA. This CDR3 reads CASSLGGGGPEAFF. The CDR3 region has the DNA TGTGCCAGCAGCTTAGGGGGGGGAGGACCTGAAGCTTTCTTT. The entire variable domain, with the rest obtained from reference TRBV7-2 and TRBJ1-1, is as follows: GAGVSQSPSNKVTEKGKDVELRCDPISGHTALYWYRQSLGQGLEFLIYFQGNSAPDKSGLPSDRFSAERTGGSVSTLTIQRTQQEDSAVYLCASSLGGGGPEAFFGQGTRLTVV.

This clonotype appeared many times. Being one base from a much bigger clone, this may be a read error. The chain uses TRBV12-3 or TRBV12-4 and TRBJ2-7, with 8 bases that match TRBD2. V dropped 6 bases and J dropped 7; count of bases not matched to a gene: 11. This CDR3 contains 14 residues. CDR3 in amino acids: CASSLPGLVNEQYF. CDR3 in DNA: TGTGCCAGCAGCCTCCCGGGACTAGTCAATGAGCAGTACTTC.

The chain carries TRBV7-2 and TRBJ2-3, with 8 bases aligning to TRBD2. Losses at the gene ends were 1 base for V and 4 bases for J; bases not matched to a gene: 10. Germline lookup yields CDR1 SGHTA and CDR2 FQGNSA. CDR3 length equals 17 residues. Written as DNA, the CDR3 is TGTGCCAGCAGCTTAGTTTTTTCGGGGGGGGGAGCAGATACGCAGTATTTT. As protein: CASSLVFSGGGADTQYF. The variable domain in full, completed from reference TRBV7-2 and TRBJ2-3, reads GAGVSQSPSNKVTEKGKDVELRCDPISGHTALYWYRQSLGQGLEFLIYFQGNSAPDKSGLPSDRFSAERTGGSVSTLTIQRTQQEDSAVYLCASSLVFSGGGADTQYFGPGTRLTVL.

The sample holds many counts of this clonotype. The rearrangement uses TRBV5-6 and TRBJ2-1; TRBD2 agrees at 8 bases. Germline CDR1 is SGHDT and CDR2 is YYEEEE. The CDR3 runs to 16 residues. The V and J ends lost 4 bases and 6 bases, in that order; junction bases with no gene match: 12. CDR3 sequence reads: CASSRGGTSGSNEQFF. For the CDR3, the DNA is TGTGCCAGCAGCAGGGGCGGGACTAGTGGCAGCAATGAGCAGTTCTTC.

The V and J genes are TRBV3-1 and TRBJ1-2, with D uncertain. The germline V gene has CDR1 LGHDT and CDR2 YNNKEL (reference sequence). V was pared by 0 bases and J by 4 bases, with 15 bases between. This CDR3 is 16 amino acids long. The chain's CDR3 is CASSQDKGATGYGYTF. CDR3 DNA sequence: TGTGCCAGCAGCCAAGATAAGGGCGCAACGGGCTATGGCTACACCTTC.

A note on this clonotype: This sequence may be a read error, since a much larger clone differs from it by one base. This chain links TRBV12-3 or TRBV12-4 with TRBJ1-2; a possible D gene is TRBD1 (5 bases). The V end lost 3 bases, the J end lost 4 bases, and 9 bases lay between the germline ends. The CDR3 has 13 residues. The CDR3 bases are TGTGCCAGCAGTTTGGGGGGGTGCTATGGCTACACCTTC. This sequence encodes CASSLGGCYGYTF.

There are a few counts of this clonotype. A read error may be the cause here, since a much bigger clone is one base away. The V call is TRBV9, the J call TRBJ2-7, with D maybe TRBD1 (5 bases). The end of the DNA is better explained by TRBJ2-5, so the J call may be wrong. The germline CDR1 and CDR2 sequences are SGDLS and YYNGEE. This CDR3 comprises 15 residues. CDR3 coding DNA: TGTGCCAGCAGCCCACGACAGCTCCCGGAAGGGACCCAGTACTTC. This gives the protein CASSPRQLPEGTQYF.

V gene TRBV19 combines with J gene TRBJ2-1, with D unresolved. Germline CDR1 is LNHDA and CDR2 is SQIVND (reference sequence). The ends were cut back, 3 bases at V and 0 bases at J, with 9 bases in the middle. The CDR3 contains 15 residues. The CDR3 loop is CASSIEHSSYNEQFF. As DNA, the CDR3 is TGTGCCAGTAGTATCGAGCACAGCTCCTACAATGAGCAGTTCTTC.

The chain uses TRBV6-5 and TRBJ2-7; D possibly matches TRBD1 or TRBD2 (5 bases each). The ends were cut back, 2 bases at V and 5 bases at J, with 22 bases in the middle. CDR3 length: 17 residues. The germline CDR1 and CDR2 sequences are MNHEY and SVGAGI. The CDR3 DNA sequence: TGTGCCAGCAGTTACACGGTATGGGGGTTGGGATTCCACGAGCAGTACTTC. This translates into CASSYTVWGLGFHEQYF.

The chain recombines TRBV11-2 with TRBJ2-1; a possible D gene is TRBD2 (6 bases). The J call may be faulty, since TRBJ2-7 better matches the DNA end. The CDR3 runs to 15 residues. Germline V lookup: CDR1 SGHAT, CDR2 FQNNGV. The CDR3 nucleotides are TGTGCCAGCAGCTTCGGGAGTCGGGCCTACAATGAGCAGTACTTC. Protein product: CASSFGSRAYNEQYF.